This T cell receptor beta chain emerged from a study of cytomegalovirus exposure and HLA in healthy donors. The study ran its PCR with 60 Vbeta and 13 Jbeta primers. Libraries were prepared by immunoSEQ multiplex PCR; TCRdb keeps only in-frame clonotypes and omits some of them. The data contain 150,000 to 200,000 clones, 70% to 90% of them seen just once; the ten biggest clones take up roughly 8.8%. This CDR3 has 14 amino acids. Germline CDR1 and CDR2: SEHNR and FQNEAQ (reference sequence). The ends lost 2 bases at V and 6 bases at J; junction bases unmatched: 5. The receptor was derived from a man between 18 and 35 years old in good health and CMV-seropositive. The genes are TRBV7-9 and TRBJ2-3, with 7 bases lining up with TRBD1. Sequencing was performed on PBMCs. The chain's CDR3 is CASSLNRGRDTQYF. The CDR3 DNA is TGTGCCAGCAGCTTAAACAGGGGAAGGGATACGCAGTATTTT.